One sample yielded the 15 T cell receptor beta chains listed below, sequenced in a study of blood T cell repertoires in COVID-19. The repertoire was sequenced with immunoSEQ multiplex PCR; TCRdb's copy has only in-frame clones and lacks some. The data show about 86,000 clones, around nine tenths seen once. Sequenced: PBMCs or T cells enriched from blood (not recorded which). These receptors came from a woman between 45 and 65 years old with acute COVID-19.

The chain employs TRBV18 and TRBJ1-1; D uncertain. Germline loops: CDR1 KGHSH, CDR2 LQKENI. The CDR3 consists of 16 residues. With 3 bases removed from V and 5 bases from J, the gap between germline ends came to 19 bases. The CDR3 region has the DNA TGTGCCAGCTCACCGAAGAGCCACCTAACGGTGACTGAAGCTTTCTTT. Translating it yields CASSPKSHLTVTEAFF.

This chain links TRBV5-6 with TRBJ1-2, with 7 bases fitting TRBD1. The CDR3 extends over 18 amino acids. Germline V gene data show CDR1 as SGHDT and CDR2 as YYEEEE. With 5 bases clipped from V and 2 bases from J, the junction kept 18 bases outside the gene matches. CDR3 residues: CASSILPATGNSNYGYTF. The CDR3 coding sequence is TGTGCCAGCAGTATCCTCCCCGCGACAGGGAACTCAAACTATGGCTACACCTTC.

The chain is built from TRBV27 and TRBJ1-2; D gene ambiguous. The CDR3 consists of 15 residues. Trimming cost V 4 bases and J 1 base, with 13 bases left between them. Germline CDR1 reads MNHEY; CDR2 reads SMNVEV (reference sequence). The CDR3 DNA reads TGTGCCAGCAGTTCCCGAATTCACGGTAACTATGGCTACACCTTC. Its translation is CASSSRIHGNYGYTF.

This chain uses TRBV30 with TRBJ1-1; tentative D call: TRBD1 (5 bases). CDR1 is GTSNPN and CDR2 is SVGIG in the germline V gene (reference sequence). The germline V and J ends were trimmed by 0 bases and 7 bases, with 9 bases remaining between them. The CDR3 totals 12 residues. CDR3 region: CAWSVLTVEAFF. DNA for the CDR3: TGTGCCTGGAGTGTATTGACAGTTGAAGCTTTCTTT.

V gene TRBV5-1 combines with J gene TRBJ2-1; 8 bases map to TRBD2. The CDR3 has 13 residues. After removal of 4 bases from V and 8 bases from J, the junction contained 5 bases not matched to a gene. Looked up from germline, CDR1 is SGHRS and CDR2 is YFSETQ. CDR3 in amino acids: CASSPGTSHEQFF. CDR3 coding DNA: TGCGCCAGCAGCCCCGGGACTAGTCATGAGCAGTTCTTC.

The chain uses TRBV28 and TRBJ1-2, with no clear D. Germline V gives CDR1 MDHEN, CDR2 SYDVKM. The CDR3 runs 11 residues. V shed 6 bases and J shed 6 bases, with 8 bases lying between them. As DNA, the CDR3 is TGTGCCAGCAGGTATCGAGATGGCTACACCTTC. As protein: CASRYRDGYTF.

V gene TRBV9 combines with J gene TRBJ2-5; D remains unclear. V gave up 0 bases and J gave up 3 bases, with 6 bases separating them. This CDR3 comprises 13 residues. CDR1 is SGDLS and CDR2 is YYNGEE in the germline V gene. The chain's CDR3 is CASSVGTEETQYF. The CDR3 coding sequence is TGTGCCAGCAGCGTAGGCACAGAAGAGACCCAGTACTTC.

This sequence joins TRBV5-1 and TRBJ2-1; 14 nucleotides match TRBD2. The ends lost 4 bases at V and 9 bases at J; junction bases unmatched: 6. Germline V CDR1 and CDR2: SGHRS, YFSETQ. This CDR3 is built from 15 residues. CDR3: CASSLTSGRAGEQFF. The CDR3 nucleotides read TGCGCCAGCAGCCTGACTAGCGGGAGGGCCGGTGAGCAGTTCTTC.

The rearrangement uses TRBV4-1 and TRBJ2-3, with TRBD2 matching over 14 bases. V dropped 4 bases and J dropped 1; count of bases not matched to a gene: 4. In germline, CDR1 is MGHRA, CDR2 YSYEKL. The CDR3 extends over 17 amino acids. The CDR3 sequence is CASSLGLAGGGTDTQYF. The CDR3 DNA is TGCGCCAGCAGCCTCGGACTAGCGGGAGGTGGCACAGATACGCAGTATTTT.

The V call is TRBV29-1, the J call TRBJ2-7, with 10 bases identical to TRBD1. The CDR3 loop spans 13 amino acids. The ends lost 6 bases at V and 6 bases at J; junction bases unmatched: 8. Germline values: CDR1 SQVTM, CDR2 ANQGSEA. The CDR3 is CSVGDRGRLEQYF. In DNA, the CDR3 is TGCAGCGTGGGGGACAGGGGTAGGCTCGAGCAGTACTTC.

With respect to this clone: An end of the junction differs from the germline gene, which may be a read error. The chain couples TRBV11-2 to TRBJ2-3; D call uncertain. This CDR3 has 11 residues. Germline V gene lookup returns CDR1 SGHAT and CDR2 FQNNGV. CDR3 residues: CASSSTHTQYF. The CDR3 DNA reads TGTGCCAGCAGCTCCACACATACGCAGTATTTT.

The V call is TRBV19, the J call TRBJ1-1; TRBD1 aligns across 10 bases. The germline V gene has CDR1 LNHDA and CDR2 SQIVND (reference sequence). This CDR3 is built from 16 residues. J lost 6 bases, V lost 1 base, and 8 bases had no gene match. Written as DNA, the CDR3 is TGTGCCAGTAGTATAGTCGGGACAGGGGCTTGGGCTGAAGCTTTCTTT. It yields the protein CASSIVGTGAWAEAFF.

There are a few counts of this clone. The gene calls are TRBV9 and TRBJ2-7; D is perhaps TRBD2 (5 bases). Germline V lookup: CDR1 SGDLS, CDR2 YYNGEE. V was cut by 0 bases and J by 4 bases, with 11 bases left in between. This CDR3 has 14 residues. CDR3: CASSVGVGEYEQYF. CDR3 in DNA: TGTGCCAGCAGCGTAGGGGTCGGGGAATACGAGCAGTACTTC.

This CDR3 reads CASSGTGGYNEQFF. The CDR3 nucleotides read TGTGCCAGCAGTGGGACAGGGGGCTACAATGAGCAGTTCTTC. The chain employs TRBV6-4 and TRBJ2-1, with 10 bases fitting TRBD1. The V segment lost 4 bases and the J segment 3 bases; nucleotides outside the gene matches: 0. The CDR3 extends over 14 amino acids. CDR1 is MRHNA, CDR2 SNTAGT, per germline.

The genes are TRBV27 and TRBJ1-1, with TRBD1 matching 9 bases. Per the germline V gene, CDR1 is MNHEY and CDR2 is SMNVEV (reference sequence). The CDR3 contains 12 residues. The trim removed 6 bases at V and 10 bases at J, leaving 6 bases unmatched. The CDR3 reads CASSQGGQGAFF. CDR3 DNA: TGTGCCAGCAGCCAAGGGGGACAGGGAGCTTTCTTT.